A single TCR beta chain is shown here with its context. This entry is derived from a study of blood T cell repertoires in COVID-19. Study context: PBMCs, B-cell-depleted T cells, or T cells provided the cDNA or gDNA that made up the material.

CDR3 length: 13 residues. Profiling relied on immunoSEQ multiplex PCR, and the TCRdb table lists in-frame clones only, not all of them. The sample yields about 110,000 clones, about 83% seen once. Sequencing was carried out using peripheral blood. The sequence was obtained from a woman in her sixties or seventies with acute or convalescent COVID-19. The rearrangement joins TRBV1 to TRBJ2-3; TRBD2 is the table's D call and was not checked against the DNA. TRBV1 is a recognized pseudogene. CDR3 in DNA: TGCACCAGCAGCCAAGTAGCGTGGGATACGCAGTATTTT. Translation gives CTSSQVAWDTQYF.